This record looks at one TCR beta chain sequence and its context. Its antigen is not identified. The data belong to a study of shared clonotypes between healthy human individuals. HIV-negative, healthy adults without recent acute infections or vaccinations were the donors. Into CD45RA+ naive and CD45RA-negative memory subsets, the CD4+ cells were split. Deletions cut 4 bases from V and 6 bases from J, with 13 bases between. Germline V lookup: CDR1 SQVTM, CDR2 ANQGSEA. The CDR3 spans 12 residues. General observations from the study: When compared with the clonotypes that were shared by all four sorted-subset donors, the non-shared clonotypes turned out to have lower generation probabilities.

Deep was the level at which the assay was run. The repertoire was sequenced with immunoSEQ multiplex PCR; TCRdb's copy has only in-frame clones and lacks some. The table shows some 1.4 million clones, with 95% to 97% occurring only once. The TCR originated in a man under 40 in good health. The chain recombines TRBV29-1 with TRBJ2-7; a possible D gene is TRBD2 (6 bases). Sequenced material: naive CD4+ T cells sorted from blood. Subset indicated: CD45RA+ positively selected. The CDR3 DNA reads TGCAGCGTTGGTCGGGGGTCCGGCGAGCAGTACTTC. This sequence encodes CSVGRGSGEQYF.